Below, one T cell receptor (beta chain) is given with its context. One end of the junction is discordant with germline, which a read error may explain. The template was RNA from unsorted bulk tissue. This non-tumor lung sample came from over 3 cm beyond the tumor edge. This specimen comes from a study of tumor and adjacent non-tumor tissue in lung cancer. Germline values: CDR1 SGHKS, CDR2 YYEKEE (reference sequence). This CDR3 has 15 amino acids. TCRbeta libraries were built with three rounds of nested PCR, modified from ARM-PCR. One entry per CDR3 protein, called by TCRdb with MiXCR from the multiplex PCR reads. This sample carries roughly 120,000 distinct CDR3 sequences, 50% to 70% of them seen once, and the ten largest clones take around 20%.

The genes are TRBV5-5 and TRBJ1-1, with a tentative D call TRBD1 (5 bases). This clonotype was sampled from a man aged 55-75 years with non-small cell lung cancer. The source material was distant non-tumor lung tissue. DNA of the CDR3: TGTGCCAGCAGCTTGGAGGCCAGGGTGGATATTGAAGCTCTCTTT. Encoded protein: CASSLEARVDIEALF.